These T cell receptor beta chains were read from a single sample in a study of Graves' ophthalmopathy and Graves' hyperthyroidism. Using its own MiXCR run on the multiplex PCR reads, TCRdb lists one record per CDR3 protein. Seen here are about 480,000 distinct CDR3 sequences, under 15% observed once, and the top ten hold roughly 10%. The sample consisted of blood. The receptors were gathered from a woman in her 30s with Graves' ophthalmopathy. CDR3s include the opening cysteine and the closing phenylalanine or tryptophan. The order of the fields is J gene, CDR3 length, V gene, CDR3 protein.

>TRBJ1-5|12|TRBV6-1
CASSSIHQPQHF
>TRBJ1-2|15|TRBV12-3/TRBV12-4
CASSLGQTNQYGYTF
>TRBJ2-5|17|TRBV6-1
CASIGGSFSGGRETQYF
>TRBJ2-7|15|TRBV20-1
CSAGDTAAPSYEQYF
>TRBJ1-1|15|TRBV19
CASSSTAALGTEAFF
>TRBJ1-6|17|TRBV10-3
CAISETRAAPSNSPLHF
>TRBJ2-2|14|TRBV7-8
CASSLGGHTGELFF
>TRBJ1-1|15|TRBV9
CASSDSRQGGTEAFF
>TRBJ2-7|13|TRBV6-5
CASSYSSRTEQYF
>TRBJ1-5|14|TRBV2
CASTGTGSNQPQHF
>TRBJ1-5|13|TRBV15
CATSRELDQPQHF
>TRBJ1-1|13|TRBV30
CAWMAAMNTEAFF
>TRBJ2-5|15|TRBV18
CASSPKQEVGETQYF
>TRBJ1-1|14|TRBV12-3/TRBV12-4
CASSLQGVNTESFF
>TRBJ1-1|16|TRBV18
CTSSRSGTFVNTEAFF
>TRBJ2-5|15|TRBV7-3
CASSLTGTSRETQYF
>TRBJ2-7|13|TRBV20-1
CSARWDVSYEQYF
>TRBJ2-5|13|TRBV28
CASSFGPVGTQYF
>TRBJ2-6|18|TRBV5-1
CASRSIGQGLSGANVLTF
>TRBJ1-1|14|TRBV20-1
CSAAGTSPNTEAFF
>TRBJ2-7|14|TRBV9
CASSVDPRTYEQYF
>TRBJ2-5|13|TRBV6-1
CASNFNGGETQYF
>TRBJ1-1|13|TRBV20-1
CSARDPGMRGAFF
>TRBJ1-1|14|TRBV10-3
CAISESSGDTEAFF
>TRBJ2-5|15|TRBV24-1
CATSDLRTGQETQYF
>TRBJ2-7|14|TRBV7-2
CASSTGTLPGEQYF
>TRBJ1-5|13|TRBV12-3/TRBV12-4
CASSLRSNQPQHF